The clone carrying this T cell receptor (beta chain) was counted once. This specimen comes from a study of blood T cell repertoires in COVID-19. The method was immunoSEQ multiplex PCR; TCRdb's version includes in-frame clones alone and lacks a portion of them. The sample consists of about 280,000 clones, around 89% of them appearing once. The germline V gene encodes CDR1 SGHTA and CDR2 FQGNSA. The CDR3 loop spans 14 amino acids. After removal of 3 bases from V and 2 bases from J, the junction contained 3 bases not matched to a gene. This chain links TRBV7-2 with TRBJ1-2; TRBD1 matches 7 bases. The sample was peripheral blood. The sequence was obtained from a man aged 40-55 years with acute or convalescent COVID-19. CDR3 bases: TGTGCCAGCAGCTTCTCGACAGGGAACTATGGCTACACCTTC. It codes for CASSFSTGNYGYTF.